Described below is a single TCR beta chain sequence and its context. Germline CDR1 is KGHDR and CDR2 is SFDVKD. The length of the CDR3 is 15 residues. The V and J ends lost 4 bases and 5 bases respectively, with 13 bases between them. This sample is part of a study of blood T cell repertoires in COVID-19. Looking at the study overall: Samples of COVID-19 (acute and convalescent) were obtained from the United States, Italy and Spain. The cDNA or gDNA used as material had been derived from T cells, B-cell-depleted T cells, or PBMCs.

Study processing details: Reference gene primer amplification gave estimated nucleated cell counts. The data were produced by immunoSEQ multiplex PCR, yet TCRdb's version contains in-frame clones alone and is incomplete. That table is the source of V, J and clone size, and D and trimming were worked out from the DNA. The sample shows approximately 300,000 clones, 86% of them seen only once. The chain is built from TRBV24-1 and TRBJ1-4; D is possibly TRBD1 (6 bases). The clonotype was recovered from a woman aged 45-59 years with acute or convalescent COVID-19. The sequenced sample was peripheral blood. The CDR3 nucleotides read TGTGCCACCAGTGACTCAACAGGGTTAAATGAAAAACTGTTTTTT. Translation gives CATSDSTGLNEKLFF.